These T cell receptor beta chains were read from a single sample in a study of T cell responses to AZD1222 COVID-19 vaccine. Method: immunoSEQ multiplex PCR; TCRdb's copy keeps in-frame clones and lacks some. The sample includes about 120,000 clones, about 90% of them seen just once. Here the sequenced sample was peripheral blood, taken on day 0 of AZD1222 vaccination. The receptors were sampled from an adult in good health. The CDR3 runs from the conserved cysteine through the conserved F or W. The D gene is left open where the match is weak. Rows may omit the clone size; those that give it use once, few, many or a size class.

clone size: .
V gene: TRBV5-1
J gene: TRBJ2-7
D gene: TRBD1
CDR3 protein: CASSRGQGADEQYF
CDR3 DNA: TGCGCCAGCAGCAGGGGACAGGGGGCCGACGAGCAGTACTTC

clone size: .
V gene: TRBV11-3
J gene: TRBJ2-1
D gene: TRBD2
CDR3 protein: CASSPGTSGHEQFF
CDR3 DNA: TGTGCCAGCAGCCCAGGGACTAGCGGCCATGAGCAGTTCTTC

clone size: .
V gene: TRBV9
J gene: TRBJ2-2
D gene: TRBD1
CDR3 protein: CASSPQSGGTGELFF
CDR3 DNA: TGTGCCAGCAGTCCACAATCAGGGGGCACCGGGGAGCTGTTTTTT

clone size: .
V gene: TRBV30
J gene: TRBJ1-2
D gene: .
CDR3 protein: CAWSAQTPWGYGYTF
CDR3 DNA: TGTGCCTGGAGTGCACAGACACCTTGGGGCTATGGCTACACCTTC

clone size: .
V gene: TRBV4-2
J gene: TRBJ2-7
D gene: .
CDR3 protein: CASSQNRVREQYF
CDR3 DNA: TGTGCCAGCAGCCAGAACAGGGTTCGCGAGCAGTACTTC

clone size: few
V gene: TRBV7-2
J gene: TRBJ1-5
D gene: TRBD1
CDR3 protein: CASSIRGQQPQHF
CDR3 DNA: TGTGCCAGCAGTATCAGGGGGCAACAGCCCCAGCATTTT

clone size: .
V gene: TRBV7-9
J gene: TRBJ1-2
D gene: .
CDR3 protein: CASSLGVLKGYTF
CDR3 DNA: TGTGCCAGCAGCTTAGGGGTTCTTAAAGGCTACACCTTC

clone size: .
V gene: TRBV7-6
J gene: TRBJ1-4
D gene: .
CDR3 protein: CASSLAGATNEKLFF
CDR3 DNA: TGTGCCAGCAGCTTAGCAGGGGCAACTAATGAAAAACTGTTTTTT

clone size: few
V gene: TRBV30
J gene: TRBJ1-5
D gene: .
CDR3 protein: CAWSAPLLLFRQPQHF
CDR3 DNA: TGTGCCTGGAGTGCACCACTTTTATTATTTCGTCAGCCCCAGCATTTT

clone size: .
V gene: TRBV12-5
J gene: TRBJ2-3
D gene: .
CDR3 protein: CASDGAGGPDTQYF
CDR3 DNA: TGTGCTAGTGATGGGGCAGGGGGGCCAGATACGCAGTATTTT

clone size: .
V gene: TRBV11-3
J gene: TRBJ2-3
D gene: .
CDR3 protein: CASSSRIEDTQYF
CDR3 DNA: TGTGCCAGCAGCTCGAGAATTGAAGATACGCAGTATTTT

clone size: .
V gene: TRBV9
J gene: TRBJ2-7
D gene: TRBD2
CDR3 protein: CASSPLAGTMYEQYF
CDR3 DNA: TGTGCCAGCAGCCCCCTAGCGGGCACGATGTACGAGCAGTACTTC

clone size: .
V gene: TRBV30
J gene: TRBJ1-5
D gene: TRBD1
CDR3 protein: CAWSRGQGIHQPQHF
CDR3 DNA: TGTGCCTGGAGTCGTGGACAGGGTATACATCAGCCCCAGCATTTT

clone size: .
V gene: TRBV9
J gene: TRBJ1-6
D gene: TRBD1
CDR3 protein: CASSDQRTGNSPLHF
CDR3 DNA: TGTGCCAGCAGTGATCAGAGGACAGGGAATTCACCCCTCCACTTT

clone size: .
V gene: TRBV7-2
J gene: TRBJ2-2
D gene: .
CDR3 protein: CASSLVWGGGELFF
CDR3 DNA: TGTGCCAGCAGCTTAGTGTGGGGAGGCGGGGAGCTGTTTTTT

clone size: .
V gene: TRBV5-1
J gene: TRBJ1-2
D gene: .
CDR3 protein: CASSPMAGWQYGYTF
CDR3 DNA: TGCGCCAGCAGCCCTATGGCAGGGTGGCAATATGGCTACACCTTC

clone size: .
V gene: TRBV6-4
J gene: TRBJ2-2
D gene: .
CDR3 protein: CASSEWASGELFF
CDR3 DNA: TGTGCCAGCAGTGAGTGGGCTAGCGGGGAGCTGTTTTTT

clone size: .
V gene: TRBV19
J gene: TRBJ2-2
D gene: .
CDR3 protein: CASSIRPNTGELFF
CDR3 DNA: TGTGCCAGTAGTATCAGGCCGAACACCGGGGAGCTGTTTTTT

clone size: .
V gene: TRBV9
J gene: TRBJ2-7
D gene: TRBD2
CDR3 protein: CASSVGDYLGYEQYF
CDR3 DNA: TGTGCCAGCAGCGTAGGGGACTACCTAGGCTACGAGCAGTACTTC

clone size: .
V gene: TRBV7-3
J gene: TRBJ2-6
D gene: .
CDR3 protein: CASSQWEAGANVLTF
CDR3 DNA: TGTGCCAGCAGTCAATGGGAGGCTGGGGCCAACGTCCTGACTTTC

clone size: .
V gene: TRBV10-3
J gene: TRBJ1-3
D gene: .
CDR3 protein: CAISESQGMGNTIYF
CDR3 DNA: TGTGCCATCAGTGAGTCTCAGGGAATGGGAAACACCATATATTTT

clone size: once
V gene: TRBV2
J gene: TRBJ2-4
D gene: .
CDR3 protein: CASSEEGARRGNIQYF
CDR3 DNA: TGTGCCAGCAGTGAGGAGGGGGCGAGGAGAGGAAACATTCAGTACTTC

clone size: .
V gene: TRBV29-1
J gene: TRBJ1-2
D gene: .
CDR3 protein: CSVEDLGREGGYTF
CDR3 DNA: TGCAGCGTTGAAGATCTCGGGCGGGAGGGAGGCTACACCTTC

clone size: .
V gene: TRBV30
J gene: TRBJ2-3
D gene: .
CDR3 protein: CACRGGFSQYF
CDR3 DNA: TGTGCCTGCCGAGGGGGTTTTTCGCAGTATTTT

clone size: .
V gene: TRBV5-4
J gene: TRBJ2-1
D gene: TRBD2
CDR3 protein: CASSLASGRSYEQFF
CDR3 DNA: TGTGCCAGCAGCTTGGCTAGCGGGAGGAGCTATGAGCAGTTCTTC

clone size: .
V gene: TRBV30
J gene: TRBJ1-2
D gene: .
CDR3 protein: CAWSEDSNYGYTF
CDR3 DNA: TGTGCCTGGAGTGAGGACAGCAACTATGGCTACACCTTC

clone size: few
V gene: TRBV2
J gene: TRBJ2-5
D gene: .
CDR3 protein: CASTDGQETQYF
CDR3 DNA: TGTGCCAGCACCGACGGACAAGAGACCCAGTACTTC

clone size: .
V gene: TRBV4-1
J gene: TRBJ2-3
D gene: .
CDR3 protein: CASSQGSGGTWDTQYF
CDR3 DNA: TGCGCCAGCAGCCAAGGGTCTGGCGGGACCTGGGATACGCAGTATTTT

clone size: .
V gene: TRBV28
J gene: TRBJ1-3
D gene: .
CDR3 protein: CASRKPGNTIYF
CDR3 DNA: TGTGCCAGCAGAAAACCCGGAAACACCATATATTTT

clone size: .
V gene: TRBV9
J gene: TRBJ2-1
D gene: .
CDR3 protein: CASSVGTGRLLDLEQFF
CDR3 DNA: TGTGCCAGCAGCGTAGGAACGGGTCGGCTCCTCGATCTAGAGCAGTTCTTC

clone size: .
V gene: TRBV7-9
J gene: TRBJ2-3
D gene: TRBD1
CDR3 protein: CASSSGQGATDTQYF
CDR3 DNA: TGTGCCAGCAGCTCAGGACAGGGGGCTACAGATACGCAGTATTTT

clone size: .
V gene: TRBV29-1
J gene: TRBJ2-1
D gene: .
CDR3 protein: CSLLVGGYNEQFF
CDR3 DNA: TGCAGCTTGTTAGTAGGAGGGTACAATGAGCAGTTCTTC

clone size: .
V gene: TRBV27
J gene: TRBJ1-2
D gene: .
CDR3 protein: CASSFSLRQGKGYGYTF
CDR3 DNA: TGTGCCAGCAGTTTTTCCCTCCGGCAGGGAAAAGGGTATGGCTACACCTTC

clone size: .
V gene: TRBV19
J gene: TRBJ2-5
D gene: TRBD2
CDR3 protein: CASSIDGEGLEETQYF
CDR3 DNA: TGTGCCAGTAGTATTGACGGGGAGGGCCTAGAGGAGACCCAGTACTTC

clone size: few
V gene: TRBV28
J gene: TRBJ2-1
D gene: TRBD2
CDR3 protein: CASSLVGLAGAGYNEQFF
CDR3 DNA: TGTGCCAGCAGTTTGGTCGGACTAGCGGGAGCGGGATACAATGAGCAGTTCTTC

clone size: .
V gene: TRBV6-6
J gene: TRBJ2-7
D gene: TRBD1
CDR3 protein: CASKLDRAYEQYF
CDR3 DNA: TGTGCCAGCAAGCTAGACAGGGCCTACGAGCAGTACTTC

clone size: .
V gene: TRBV27
J gene: TRBJ2-7
D gene: .
CDR3 protein: CASSFSRSYEQYF
CDR3 DNA: TGTGCCAGCAGTTTCTCCCGAAGCTACGAGCAGTACTTC

clone size: once
V gene: TRBV5-4
J gene: TRBJ2-7
D gene: .
CDR3 protein: CASSLENYEQYF
CDR3 DNA: TGTGCCAGCAGCTTGGAAAACTACGAGCAGTACTTC

clone size: .
V gene: TRBV7-8
J gene: TRBJ1-5
D gene: .
CDR3 protein: CASSLEASSNQPQHF
CDR3 DNA: TGTGCCAGCAGCTTAGAAGCCAGTAGCAATCAGCCCCAGCATTTT

clone size: .
V gene: TRBV24-1
J gene: TRBJ2-7
D gene: .
CDR3 protein: CATSDRVEQYF
CDR3 DNA: TGTGCCACCAGTGACCGGGTTGAGCAGTACTTC